The rows below give T cell receptor beta chains drawn from one sample of a study of cytomegalovirus exposure and HLA in healthy donors. Clones were read by immunoSEQ multiplex PCR, and TCRdb kept only the in-frame ones, dropping some. The sample holds approximately 130,000 clones; 65% to 85% are singletons and the top ten take approximately 1.2%. The sequencing input was PBMCs. All receptors derive from a man aged 45-65 years in good health and CMV-seronegative. Each CDR3 is given with its conserved first and last residue. The D gene is left open where the match is weak. Size values are once, few and many counts, or a class for expanded clones, and some rows have none.

V	size	D	J	DNA	CDR3
TRBV2	NA	TRBD2	TRBJ2-1	TGTGCCTCTGGGACTAGCGGCTTCAATGAGCAGTTCTTC	CASGTSGFNEQFF
TRBV19	NA	NA	TRBJ1-1	TGTGCCAGTAGTAGAGGGGGGGGGAACACTGAAGCTTTCTTT	CASSRGGGNTEAFF
TRBV27	NA	TRBD2	TRBJ2-7	TGTGCCAGCAGTTCAATGGCTAGCGGGTCGGTCGAGCAGTACTTC	CASSSMASGSVEQYF
TRBV6-1	few	TRBD1	TRBJ1-5	TGTGCCAGCAGGAGCGGGACAGGCATTCAGCCCCAGCATTTT	CASRSGTGIQPQHF
TRBV10-3	NA	TRBD1	TRBJ2-3	TGTGCCATCAGTGTGGGACAGGGGAGCGCAGATACGCAGTATTTT	CAISVGQGSADTQYF
TRBV10-3	NA	TRBD1	TRBJ2-1	TGTGCCATCTCCCCCAACCGGGACAGGGCCTACAATGAGCAGTTCTTC	CAISPNRDRAYNEQFF
TRBV30	NA	TRBD1	TRBJ1-5	TGTGCCTGGAGTAAGGGACAGGGAAGCAATCAGCCCCAGCATTTT	CAWSKGQGSNQPQHF
TRBV2	NA	NA	TRBJ1-5	TGTGCCAGCAGTGTCTTGCAGGGTCATCAGCCCCAGCATTTT	CASSVLQGHQPQHF
TRBV9	NA	TRBD1	TRBJ1-6	TGTGCCAGCAGCCAGGGGGTGCAGGGAAGATCACCCCTCCACTTT	CASSQGVQGRSPLHF
TRBV7-2	NA	NA	TRBJ2-2	TGTGCCAGCAGCCCGCACGGGGGGCGGAGGACCGGGGAGCTGTTTTTT	CASSPHGGRRTGELFF
TRBV5-1	NA	NA	TRBJ1-1	TGCGCCAGCAGCCTCACAGTGAACACTGAAGCTTTCTTT	CASSLTVNTEAFF
TRBV5-4	NA	TRBD1	TRBJ1-6	TGTGCCAGCAGCTCCGGGACAGATAATTCACCCCTCCACTTT	CASSSGTDNSPLHF
TRBV19	NA	NA	TRBJ2-7	TGTGCCAGTAGTATGACAGTTAGCTACGAGCAGTACTTC	CASSMTVSYEQYF
TRBV11-2	NA	TRBD2	TRBJ2-1	TGTGCCAGCGCACTGGGGCGGGAGAGGGTCAATGAGCAGTTCTTC	CASALGRERVNEQFF
TRBV7-9	NA	NA	TRBJ2-6	TGTGCCAGCAGTTCCAGTGCCTGGGCCAACGTCCTGACTTTC	CASSSSAWANVLTF
TRBV29-1	NA	NA	TRBJ2-1	TGCAGCGTTGGGGGCGAGCGCAATGAGCAGTTCTTC	CSVGGERNEQFF
TRBV19	NA	NA	TRBJ1-5	TGTGCCAGTAGTCTGCAGGGAAGTCAGCCCCAGCATTTT	CASSLQGSQPQHF
TRBV5-1	NA	NA	TRBJ2-1	TGCGCCAGCAGCCCTACTACAGGGAATGAGCAGTTCTTC	CASSPTTGNEQFF
TRBV27	NA	TRBD1	TRBJ2-7	TGTGCCAGCAGTTCGTCGGGACAGGGTCTCTACGAGCAGTACTTC	CASSSSGQGLYEQYF
TRBV27	NA	NA	TRBJ2-7	TGTGCCAGCAGTCCCTTGACTAGTGACGAGCAGTACTTC	CASSPLTSDEQYF
TRBV7-3	NA	NA	TRBJ2-3	TGTGCCAGCAGCTTAACTTCCTCCGGAGGAAAGCAGTATTTT	CASSLTSSGGKQYF
TRBV13	few	NA	TRBJ2-7	TGTGCCAGCAGCTTATGGAGCTACGAGCAGTACTTC	CASSLWSYEQYF
TRBV7-8	NA	NA	TRBJ2-1	TGTGCCAGCAGCCTCGGGGAGCCGCACTCCTACAATGAGCAGTTCTTC	CASSLGEPHSYNEQFF
TRBV28	NA	NA	TRBJ1-5	TGTGCCAGCAGTTTATGGGACAGTAACAATCAGCCCCAGCATTTT	CASSLWDSNNQPQHF
TRBV2	once	NA	TRBJ1-2	TGTGCCAGCAGTGCAGAAGGGGTCAACTATGGCTACACCTTC	CASSAEGVNYGYTF
TRBV6-1	NA	TRBD1	TRBJ2-1	TGTGCCAGCAGTGAGCCGGGACAGGGGACATACAATGAGCAGTTCTTC	CASSEPGQGTYNEQFF
TRBV2	NA	TRBD2	TRBJ2-7	TGTGCCAGCAGGCCGACTAGCGGGACAGCCGAGCAGTACTTC	CASRPTSGTAEQYF
TRBV25-1	NA	TRBD2	TRBJ2-7	TGTGCCAGCAGTGAAACTAGCGGGACTGGTGAGCAGTACTTC	CASSETSGTGEQYF
TRBV7-9	NA	TRBD1	TRBJ2-6	TGTGCCAGCAGGAGGGGGACAGGGGTATACGGGGCCAACGTCCTGACTTTC	CASRRGTGVYGANVLTF
TRBV5-1	NA	NA	TRBJ2-3	TGCGCCAGCAGCTCAACTAGTTCTGGGGATACGCAGTATTTT	CASSSTSSGDTQYF
TRBV5-4	NA	NA	TRBJ1-3	TGTGCCAGCAGCTTGAGCGTATTCGACTCTGGAAACACCATATATTTT	CASSLSVFDSGNTIYF
TRBV11-2	NA	NA	TRBJ2-2	TGTGCCAGCAGCCCCCTTTTCCTCGCCGGGGAGCTGTTTTTT	CASSPLFLAGELFF
TRBV9	NA	TRBD1	TRBJ1-2	TGTGCCAGCAGCGTAGACGGACAGGGGGCGCGGGGCTACACCTTC	CASSVDGQGARGYTF
TRBV4-1	NA	NA	TRBJ1-5	TGCGCCAGCAGCCAAAAAGACAGTAACGACAATCAGCCCCAGCATTTT	CASSQKDSNDNQPQHF